The next 20 T cell receptor beta chains were all read from a single sample in a study of TIL therapy for anti-PD-1-resistant metastatic lung cancer. The libraries were made with immunoSEQ v3. The protocol was immunoSEQ multiplex PCR, while the TCRdb copy is restricted to in-frame clones and leaves out a portion. Among 54,000 or so clones listed, over 70% were seen once. Time point meaning: pre-treatment sample, taken before nivolumab and TIL therapy. The sample here was blood, taken at baseline. These receptors were collected from a person aged 25 to 79 with non-small cell lung cancer.

The genes are TRBV27 and TRBJ2-1; D might be TRBD2 (6 bases). The CDR3 has 11 residues. V was pared by 4 bases and J by 15 bases, with 13 bases between. Germline-derived CDR1 and CDR2 are MNHEY and SMNVEV (reference sequence). This CDR3 is CASSSRGRPFF. In nucleotides, the CDR3 is TGTGCCAGCAGTTCCCGGGGGAGGCCGTTCTTC.

This clone was seen a few times. The chain has TRBV7-9 and TRBJ2-3, with TRBD2 matching 10 bases. V dropped 1 base and J dropped 3; count of bases not matched to a gene: 13. The germline V gene encodes CDR1 SEHNR and CDR2 FQNEAQ (reference sequence). The CDR3 totals 19 residues. The CDR3 coding sequence is TGTGCCAGCAGCTTAGAGGGGTCTGGTAGCGGGAGGACTACAGATACGCAGTATTTT. Protein: CASSLEGSGSGRTTDTQYF.

This rearrangement joins TRBV25-1 to TRBJ2-1; TRBD2 agrees at 8 bases. J was trimmed by 4 bases and V by 6 bases; bases with no gene match: 5. This CDR3 comprises 14 residues. The germline CDR1 and CDR2 sequences are MGHDK and SYGVNS. CDR3 amino acids: CASRRLAPYNEQFF. For the CDR3, the DNA is TGTGCCAGCAGAAGACTAGCGCCTTACAATGAGCAGTTCTTC.

The J gene is TRBJ2-2, the V gene TRBV5-6; 8 bases map to TRBD1. Germline loops: CDR1 SGHDT, CDR2 YYEEEE. The trim removed 4 bases at V and 6 bases at J, leaving 8 bases unmatched. There are 15 residues in the CDR3. The chain's CDR3 is CASSRLDREAGELFF. The CDR3 DNA follows: TGTGCCAGCAGCCGATTGGACAGGGAAGCCGGGGAGCTGTTTTTT.

This clone came up a few times. The chain recombines TRBV7-2 with TRBJ2-7, with D possibly matching TRBD2 (6 bases). Germline V gene data show CDR1 as SGHTA and CDR2 as FQGNSA. Trimming left V 5 bases short and J 0 bases short, with 20 bases between. CDR3 length: 17 amino acids. DNA for the CDR3: TGTGCCAGCAGCCAGTTGGCCGGGACTTCTAGCTCCTACGAGCAGTACTTC. This encodes CASSQLAGTSSSYEQYF.

The CDR3 here is CASSPGGADYGYTF. CDR3 bases: TGTGCCAGCTCACCGGGGGGCGCTGACTATGGCTACACCTTC. V is TRBV18 and J is TRBJ1-2; D perhaps matches TRBD1 (6 bases). The CDR3 sequence is 14 residues long. Germline V gives CDR1 KGHSH, CDR2 LQKENI. The germline V and J ends were trimmed by 3 bases and 3 bases, with 11 bases remaining between them.

This sequence joins TRBV15 and TRBJ1-5, with D unresolved. Trimming cost V 4 bases and J 0 bases, with 13 bases left between them. The CDR3 sequence is 16 residues long. The germline gives CDR1 LNHNV, CDR2 YYDKDF (reference sequence). The CDR3 protein is CATSTSPTLSNQPQHF. CDR3 nucleotide sequence: TGTGCCACCAGCACTTCTCCGACCCTTAGCAATCAGCCCCAGCATTTT. The complete variable domain, with remaining parts taken from reference TRBV15 and TRBJ1-5, reads DAMVIQNPRYQVTQFGKPVTLSCSQTLNHNVMYWYQQKSSQAPKLLFHYYDKDFNNEADTPDNFQSRRPNTSFCFLDIRSPGLGDTAMYLCATSTSPTLSNQPQHFGDGTRLSIL.

The chain carries TRBV7-8 and TRBJ2-7, with TRBD2 matching over 12 bases. Looked up from germline, CDR1 is SGHVS and CDR2 is FQNEAQ. V gave up 5 bases and J gave up 3 bases; unmatched junction bases: 5. There are 15 residues in the CDR3. This CDR3 is CASSPRTSGDYEQYF. DNA of the CDR3: TGTGCCAGCAGCCCGCGGACTAGCGGGGACTACGAGCAGTACTTC.

The chain uses TRBV4-2 and TRBJ2-1, with D possibly matching TRBD1 (5 bases). V lost 3 bases, J lost 9 bases, and 18 bases lay in between. CDR1 is LGHNA, CDR2 YNFKEQ, per germline. The CDR3 extends over 15 amino acids. The CDR3: CASSHRRGTRGEQFF. The CDR3 bases are TGTGCCAGCAGCCATCGGAGAGGTACAAGGGGTGAGCAGTTCTTC.

This clone came up a few times. The V and J genes are TRBV4-1 and TRBJ2-7; D is ambiguous. The CDR3 consists of 14 residues. CDR1 and CDR2 (germline): MGHRA, YSYEKL. Trimming removed 1 base from V and 4 bases from J, with 11 bases in between. The CDR3 DNA follows: TGCGCCAGCAGCCAAGCGGCGGACCGATACGAGCAGTACTTC. This sequence encodes CASSQAADRYEQYF.

The CDR3, as DNA: TGTGCCAGCAGCCTGGGGTCGACAGGGGGTTACCAAGAGACCCAGTACTTC. Translating gives CASSLGSTGGYQETQYF. This chain connects TRBV7-2 to TRBJ2-5; TRBD1 aligns across 9 bases. Germline CDR1 is SGHTA and CDR2 is FQGNSA. The CDR3 loop spans 17 amino acids. Trimming took 5 bases from V and 0 from J; bases not matched to a gene: 10.

The table lists this clone with a count of one. This chain links TRBV28 with TRBJ1-1, with TRBD1 matching over 7 bases. J was trimmed by 0 bases and V by 10 bases; bases with no gene match: 5. CDR1 is MDHEN and CDR2 is SYDVKM in the germline V gene. This CDR3 contains 13 residues. This CDR3 is CAKGQPMNTEAFF. CDR3 nucleotide sequence: TGTGCCAAGGGACAGCCCATGAACACTGAAGCTTTCTTT.

The rearrangement joins TRBV5-8 to TRBJ2-3, with a possible D match to TRBD2 (5 bases). The CDR3 has 14 residues. Trimming took off 3 bases at V and 4 bases at J, with 12 bases between the two ends. Germline CDR1 and CDR2: SGHTS and YDEGEE. CDR3: CASSSLLGADTQYF. The CDR3 bases are TGTGCCAGCAGCTCCTTACTAGGCGCAGATACGCAGTATTTT.

The chain is built from TRBV28 and TRBJ2-7; 9 bases match TRBD2. Germline values: CDR1 MDHEN, CDR2 SYDVKM. This CDR3 has 16 amino acids. Trimming took 8 bases from V and 0 from J; bases not matched to a gene: 11. The CDR3 protein is CASFRRGGVSSYEQYF. Written as DNA, the CDR3 is TGTGCCAGCTTCCGGCGGGGGGGAGTAAGCTCCTACGAGCAGTACTTC.

V is TRBV4-3 and J is TRBJ1-2; D is unclear. V was pared by 0 bases and J by 4 bases, with 9 bases between. The germline gives CDR1 LGHNA, CDR2 YSLEER. This CDR3 contains 14 residues. CDR3 sequence: CASSQDRRSYGYTF. The CDR3 DNA is TGCGCCAGCAGCCAAGATCGGAGGAGCTATGGCTACACCTTC.

The rearrangement links TRBV11-3 to TRBJ2-3, with 7 bases fitting TRBD2. V was clipped by 4 bases and J by 3 bases; unmatched bases: 13. Germline CDR1 SGHNT, CDR2 YENEEA. This CDR3 comprises 17 residues. The CDR3 loop is CASSYTSGGLSTDTQYF. The DNA for the CDR3 is TGTGCCAGCAGCTACACCTCGGGGGGACTATCAACAGATACGCAGTATTTT.

CDR3: CASSFGKRKPNEKLFF. The CDR3 coding sequence is TGTGCCAGCAGCTTTGGCAAACGAAAGCCTAATGAAAAACTGTTTTTT. The chain employs TRBV11-2 and TRBJ1-4; D remains ambiguous. Between the trimmed V and J ends, which lost 3 bases and 3 bases, there was a span of 14 bases. Looked up from germline, CDR1 is SGHAT and CDR2 is FQNNGV. The CDR3 runs 16 residues.

This clone was picked up a small number of times. The chain is built from TRBV27 and TRBJ2-1, with 10 bases aligning to TRBD2. Trimming took 6 bases from V and 5 from J; bases not matched to a gene: 1. This CDR3 is 13 amino acids long. CDR1 is MNHEY and CDR2 is SMNVEV in the germline V gene (reference sequence). The chain's CDR3 is CASRLAGNNEQFF. The CDR3 coding sequence is TGTGCCAGCAGACTAGCGGGAAACAATGAGCAGTTCTTC.

J is TRBJ2-5 and V is TRBV5-1, with a possible D match to TRBD2 (6 bases). The CDR3 runs to 15 residues. V was clipped by 2 bases and J by 5 bases, with 16 bases between them. Germline V gene data show CDR1 as SGHRS and CDR2 as YFSETQ. Here the CDR3 reads CASSFKRLGGETQYF. The DNA of the CDR3 is TGCGCCAGCAGCTTCAAACGACTAGGAGGTGAGACCCAGTACTTC.

The chain carries TRBV7-8 and TRBJ2-3, with a weak D call TRBD1 (6 bases). CDR1 is SGHVS, CDR2 FQNEAQ, per germline. V was clipped by 1 base and J by 6 bases, with 14 bases between them. The length of the CDR3 is 15 residues. CDR3 sequence reads: CASSLDAGARDTQYF. The CDR3 coding sequence is TGTGCCAGCAGCTTAGATGCAGGGGCGAGGGATACGCAGTATTTT.